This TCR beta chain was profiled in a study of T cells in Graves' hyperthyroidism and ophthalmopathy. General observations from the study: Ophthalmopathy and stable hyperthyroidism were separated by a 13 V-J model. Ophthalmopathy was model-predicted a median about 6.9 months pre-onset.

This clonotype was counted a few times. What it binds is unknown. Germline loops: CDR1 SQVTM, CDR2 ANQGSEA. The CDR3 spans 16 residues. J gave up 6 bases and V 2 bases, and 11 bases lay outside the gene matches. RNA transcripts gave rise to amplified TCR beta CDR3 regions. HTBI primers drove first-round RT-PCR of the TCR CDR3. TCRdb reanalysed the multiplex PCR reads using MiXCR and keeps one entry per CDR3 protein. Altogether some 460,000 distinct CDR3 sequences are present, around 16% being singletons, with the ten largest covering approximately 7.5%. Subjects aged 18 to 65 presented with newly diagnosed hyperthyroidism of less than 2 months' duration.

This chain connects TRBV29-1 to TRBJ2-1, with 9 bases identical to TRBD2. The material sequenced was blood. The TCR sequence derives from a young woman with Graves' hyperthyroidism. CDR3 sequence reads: CSVEPLGLAGTNEQFF. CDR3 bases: TGCAGCGTTGAACCCCTGGGGCTAGCGGGGACCAATGAGCAGTTCTTC.